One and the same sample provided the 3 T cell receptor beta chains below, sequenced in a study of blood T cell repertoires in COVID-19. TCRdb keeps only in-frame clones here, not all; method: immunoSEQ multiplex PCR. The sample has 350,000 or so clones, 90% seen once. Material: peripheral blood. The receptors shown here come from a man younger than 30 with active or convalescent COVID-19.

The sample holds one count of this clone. The CDR3 sequence is CASSYSAGFKYNEQFF. In DNA form, the CDR3 reads TGTGCCAGCAGTTACTCCGCAGGGTTCAAATACAATGAGCAGTTCTTC. The gene calls are TRBV6-5 and TRBJ2-1, with a possible D match to TRBD1 (5 bases). Germline-derived CDR1 and CDR2 are MNHEY and SVGAGI. The CDR3 runs to 16 residues. The V gene lost 0 bases and the J gene lost 4 bases, with 13 bases spanning the gap.

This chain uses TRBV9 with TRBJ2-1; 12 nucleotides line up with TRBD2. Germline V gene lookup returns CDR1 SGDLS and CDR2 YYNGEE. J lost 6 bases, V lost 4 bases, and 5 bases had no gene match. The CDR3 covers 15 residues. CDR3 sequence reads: CASSPWTSGVNEQFF. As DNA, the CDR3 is TGTGCCAGCAGCCCGTGGACTAGCGGGGTCAATGAGCAGTTCTTC.

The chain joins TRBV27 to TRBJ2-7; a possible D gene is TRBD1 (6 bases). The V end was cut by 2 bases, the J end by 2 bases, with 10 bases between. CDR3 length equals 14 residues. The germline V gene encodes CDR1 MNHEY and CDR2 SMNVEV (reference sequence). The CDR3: CASSLGTTPYEQYF. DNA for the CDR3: TGTGCCAGCAGTTTAGGGACAACTCCCTACGAGCAGTACTTC.